The clone carrying this T cell receptor (beta chain) has ten or more counts. Time point meaning: newly diagnosed GD, antithyroid drugs for less than 3 months. PBMC-derived RNA was used for the TCR library. This sample was taken from a study of regulatory T cells in long-lasting Graves disease. Trimming left V 6 bases short and J 2 bases short, with 10 bases between. This CDR3 has 13 residues. Germline V CDR1 and CDR2: MDHEN, SYDVKM. CDR3-region Arm-PCR and iRepertoire HTBI primers produced the TCR beta libraries. From the multiplex PCR reads, TCRdb called clonotypes with MiXCR, one entry per CDR3 protein. The sample includes some 220,000 distinct CDR3 sequences, approximately 19% of them seen just once. These same records also appear under a second study, on T cells in Graves' hyperthyroidism and ophthalmopathy.

The receptor was derived from a young woman with Graves disease. Sequencing was performed on peripheral blood mononuclear cells (PBMCs), taken at new diagnosis, from a patient treated with antithyroid drugs. The V gene is TRBV28, the J gene TRBJ1-1; unclear D gene. CDR3 DNA: TGTGCCAGCAGCCCGCGGCTCAACACTGAAGCTTTCTTT. Its protein is CASSPRLNTEAFF.